The entry below gives a single TCR beta chain sequence along with its context. This sample was included in a study of blood T cell repertoires in COVID-19. Overall study context: Samples came from the United States, Italy and Spain, spanning acute and convalescent COVID-19. T cells, B-cell-depleted T cells, or PBMCs supplied cDNA or gDNA.

As processed by the authors: Amplification of reference gene primers was used by the study to estimate nucleated cell counts. Profiled with immunoSEQ multiplex PCR; TCRdb holds only in-frame clones, not every one. The DNA was the basis for D and trimming; V, J and clone size are from that table. The table lists 25,000 to 35,000 clones, approximately 92% of them singletons. J lost 6 bases, V lost 2 bases, and 1 base had no gene match. Looked up from germline, CDR1 is MNHEY and CDR2 is SMNVEV (reference sequence). CDR3 length: 13 residues. Sequencing was done on a sample of peripheral blood. V is TRBV27 and J is TRBJ1-2; TRBD1 agrees at 9 bases. This TCR was sampled from a man older than 75 with acute or convalescent COVID-19. The CDR3: CASSLGTGNGYTF. The CDR3 DNA is TGTGCCAGCAGTTTAGGGACAGGGAATGGCTACACCTTC.